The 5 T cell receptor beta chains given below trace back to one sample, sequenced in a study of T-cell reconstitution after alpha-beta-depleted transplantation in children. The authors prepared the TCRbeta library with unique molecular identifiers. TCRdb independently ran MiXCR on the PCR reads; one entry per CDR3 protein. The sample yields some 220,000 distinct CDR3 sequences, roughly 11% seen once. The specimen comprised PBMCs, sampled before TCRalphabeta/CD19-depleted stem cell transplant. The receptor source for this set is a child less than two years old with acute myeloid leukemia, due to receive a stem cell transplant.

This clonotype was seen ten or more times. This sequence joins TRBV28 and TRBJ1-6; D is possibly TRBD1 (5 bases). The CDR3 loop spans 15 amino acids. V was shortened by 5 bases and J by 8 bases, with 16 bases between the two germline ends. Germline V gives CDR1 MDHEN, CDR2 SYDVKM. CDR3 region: CASSTPGRQDSPLHF. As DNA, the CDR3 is TGTGCCAGCAGTACCCCGGGACGTCAGGATTCACCCCTCCACTTT.

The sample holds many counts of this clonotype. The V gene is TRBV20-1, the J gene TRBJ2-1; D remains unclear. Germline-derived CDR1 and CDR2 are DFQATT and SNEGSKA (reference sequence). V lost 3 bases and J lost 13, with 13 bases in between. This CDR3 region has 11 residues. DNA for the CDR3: TGCAGTGCTAGTGCAGGCATGGGACAGTTCTTC. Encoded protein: CSASAGMGQFF.

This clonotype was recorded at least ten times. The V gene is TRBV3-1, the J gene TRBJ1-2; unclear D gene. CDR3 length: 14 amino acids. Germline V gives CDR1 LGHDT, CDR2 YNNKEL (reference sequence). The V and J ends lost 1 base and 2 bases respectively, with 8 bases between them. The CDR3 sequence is CASSQGRANYGYTF. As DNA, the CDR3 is TGTGCCAGCAGCCAAGGAAGGGCCAACTATGGCTACACCTTC. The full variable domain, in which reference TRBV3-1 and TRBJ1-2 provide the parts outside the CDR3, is DTAVSQTPKYLVTQMGNDKSIKCEQNLGHDTMYWYKQDSKKFLKIMFSYNNKELIINETVPNRFSPKSPDKAHLNLHINSLELGDSAVYFCASSQGRANYGYTFGSGTRLTVV.

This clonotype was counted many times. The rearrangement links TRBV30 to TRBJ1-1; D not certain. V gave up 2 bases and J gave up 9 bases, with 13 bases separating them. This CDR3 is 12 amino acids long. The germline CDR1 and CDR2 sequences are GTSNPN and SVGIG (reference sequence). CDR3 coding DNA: TGTGCCTGGAGTTCTCCCCCGGTAAAAGCTTTCTTT. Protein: CAWSSPPVKAFF. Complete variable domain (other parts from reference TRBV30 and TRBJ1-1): SQTIHQWPATLVQPVGSPLSLECTVEGTSNPNLYWYRQAAGRGLQLLFYSVGIGQISSEVPQNLSASRPQDRQFILSSKKLLLSDSGFYLCAWSSPPVKAFFGQGTRLTVV.

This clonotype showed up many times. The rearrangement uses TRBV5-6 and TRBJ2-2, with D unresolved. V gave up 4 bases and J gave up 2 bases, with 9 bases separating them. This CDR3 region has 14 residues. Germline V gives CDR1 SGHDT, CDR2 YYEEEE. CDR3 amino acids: CASSRRLNTGELFF. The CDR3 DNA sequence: TGTGCCAGCAGCCGAAGACTTAACACCGGGGAGCTGTTTTTT.